The 24 T cell receptor beta chains reported below all come from one sample, sequenced in a study of blood T cell repertoires in COVID-19. Using immunoSEQ multiplex PCR, the repertoire was profiled, and TCRdb retains in-frame clones only, with some absent. The sample records around 130,000 clones, around 80% being singletons. Sequencing input: PBMCs or T cells enriched from blood (not recorded which). Receptor source: a woman aged 18-29 years who had been exposed to COVID-19.

This chain connects TRBV30 to TRBJ2-7; D is unresolved. V was pared by 5 bases and J by 6 bases, with 17 bases between. The CDR3 covers 13 residues. The V gene's germline CDR1 is GTSNPN and CDR2 SVGIG (reference sequence). DNA for the CDR3: TGTGCCTGGGGGATCCTTAACCCGGGCGAGCAGTACTTC. This codes for CAWGILNPGEQYF.

V gene TRBV13 combines with J gene TRBJ2-1; the match to TRBD2 covers 12 bases. CDR1 and CDR2 (germline): PRHDT, FYEKMQ (reference sequence). With V trimmed by 5 bases and J by 0 bases, 2 bases remained unmatched. The CDR3 extends over 16 amino acids. CDR3 in amino acids: CASSTTSGSSYNEQFF. In DNA, the CDR3 is TGTGCCAGCAGCACGACTAGCGGGAGCTCCTACAATGAGCAGTTCTTC.

The gene calls are TRBV5-1 and TRBJ2-7; D possibly corresponds to TRBD1 (5 bases). Germline V lookup: CDR1 SGHRS, CDR2 YFSETQ. Trimming removed 4 bases from V and 3 bases from J, with 17 bases in between. The length of the CDR3 is 15 residues. The CDR3 is CASSPGDLGLYEQYF. DNA for the CDR3: TGCGCCAGCAGCCCAGGAGACCTGGGGCTCTACGAGCAGTACTTC.

CDR3 in amino acids: CAYWLAGYEQYF. CDR3 sequence (DNA): TGTGCCTACTGGTTGGCGGGTTACGAGCAGTACTTC. The gene calls are TRBV30 and TRBJ2-7; tentatively, D is TRBD2 (5 bases). CDR3 length: 12 residues. Trimming cost V 7 bases and J 4 bases, with 14 bases left between them. CDR1 and CDR2 (germline): GTSNPN, SVGIG (reference sequence).

The chain employs TRBV18 and TRBJ1-1, with D uncertain. CDR1 and CDR2 (germline): KGHSH, LQKENI. The CDR3 is made up of 14 amino acids. The V and J ends lost 2 bases and 5 bases respectively, with 12 bases between them. CDR3 protein: CASSPAEGSTEAFF. The CDR3 region has the DNA TGTGCCAGCTCACCAGCGGAAGGAAGTACTGAAGCTTTCTTT. The full variable domain, in which reference TRBV18 and TRBJ1-1 provide the parts outside the CDR3, is NAGVMQNPRHLVRRRGQEARLRCSPMKGHSHVYWYRQLPEEGLKFMVYLQKENIIDESGMPKERFSAEFPKEGPSILRIQQVVRGDSAAYFCASSPAEGSTEAFFGQGTRLTVV.

The rearrangement joins TRBV7-9 to TRBJ1-4; TRBD1 matches at 7 bases. The CDR3 spans 16 residues. V gave up 1 base and J gave up 4 bases; unmatched junction bases: 6. CDR1 SEHNR and CDR2 FQNEAQ come from the germline V gene (reference sequence). This chain's CDR3 is CASSLVGGTDNEKLFF. In DNA form, the CDR3 reads TGTGCCAGCAGCTTAGTAGGCGGGACAGATAATGAAAAACTGTTTTTT.

V and J are TRBV7-3 and TRBJ2-2; possible D gene TRBD2, 8 bases. The CDR3 contains 16 residues. Trimming removed 5 bases at V and 5 bases at J, with 18 bases between. Germline loops: CDR1 SGHTA, CDR2 FQGTGA. Written as DNA, the CDR3 is TGTGCCAGCAGCGCAGGGGGGACTAGATCGACCGGGGAGCTGTTTTTT. This translates into CASSAGGTRSTGELFF.

This chain uses TRBV3-1 (or the pseudogene TRBV3-2) with TRBJ2-1, with D possibly matching TRBD2 (5 bases). V gave up 2 bases and J gave up 5 bases, with 7 bases separating them. Germline V CDR1 and CDR2: LGHDT, YNNKEL (reference sequence). The CDR3 length is 13 residues. CDR3 amino acids: CASSQTRDNEQFF. The CDR3 DNA reads as TGTGCCAGCAGCCAAACTAGGGACAATGAGCAGTTCTTC.

The chain carries TRBV7-2 and TRBJ2-7; a weak D match, TRBD1 (5 bases). The V and J ends lost 5 bases and 3 bases respectively, with 11 bases between them. CDR1 and CDR2 from the germline V gene are SGHTA and FQGNSA. The CDR3 sequence is 13 residues long. The CDR3 spells CASSPQGYYEQYF. The CDR3 region has the DNA TGTGCCAGCAGCCCCCAGGGATACTACGAGCAGTACTTC.

V is TRBV6-1 and J is TRBJ1-5, with D maybe TRBD1 (6 bases). The germline CDR1 and CDR2 sequences are MNHNS and SASEGT. There are 15 residues in the CDR3. The V gene lost 3 bases and the J gene lost 0 bases, with 9 bases spanning the gap. CDR3 protein: CASSDRGPSNQPQHF. Here the CDR3 DNA reads TGTGCCAGCAGTGACAGGGGCCCTAGCAATCAGCCCCAGCATTTT.

V gene TRBV11-2 combines with J gene TRBJ2-3; 13 nucleotides agree with TRBD2. With 5 bases clipped from V and 4 bases from J, the junction kept 12 bases outside the gene matches. This CDR3 spans 18 amino acids. The germline V gene encodes CDR1 SGHAT and CDR2 FQNNGV. CDR3 nucleotides: TGTGCCAGCAGCCCTAGGGGACTAGCGGGGAGGAGGGCAGATACGCAGTATTTT. Protein: CASSPRGLAGRRADTQYF.

Only a few counts were recorded for this clone. V gene TRBV5-4 combines with J gene TRBJ2-5, with 12 bases identical to TRBD2. From germline, CDR1 is SGHNT and CDR2 YYREEE (reference sequence). Losses at the gene ends were 5 bases for V and 5 bases for J; bases not matched to a gene: 7. The CDR3 loop spans 15 amino acids. The CDR3 is CASSFRLAGEETQYF. The CDR3 nucleotides read TGTGCCAGCAGTTTCCGACTAGCGGGAGAGGAGACCCAGTACTTC.

The chain couples TRBV27 to TRBJ1-3, with no clear D. The CDR3 totals 13 residues. In germline, CDR1 is MNHEY, CDR2 SMNVEV (reference sequence). V was pared by 2 bases and J by 4 bases, with 6 bases between. The CDR3 region has the DNA TGTGCCAGCAGTTTAAGCATAGGAAACACCATATATTTT. It yields the protein CASSLSIGNTIYF.

The sample holds a few counts of this clone. This chain uses TRBV5-1 with TRBJ2-7; D is possibly TRBD1 (6 bases). The CDR3 consists of 14 residues. V lost 2 bases and J lost 2, with 11 bases in between. CDR1 is SGHRS, CDR2 YFSETQ, per germline. CDR3 in DNA: TGCGCCAGCAGCTTCGGGGACATGGCCTACGAGCAGTACTTC. It translates to CASSFGDMAYEQYF. The full variable domain, rest sourced from reference TRBV5-1 and TRBJ2-7, is KAGVTQTPRYLIKTRGQQVTLSCSPISGHRSVSWYQQTPGQGLQFLFEYFSETQRNKGNFPGRFSGRQFSNSRSEMNVSTLELGDSALYLCASSFGDMAYEQYFGPGTRLTVT.

The chain has TRBV10-3 and TRBJ2-7, with TRBD2 matching over 10 bases. The CDR3 runs to 16 residues. From germline, CDR1 is ENHRY and CDR2 SYGVKD. The V and J ends lost 0 bases and 5 bases, in that order; junction bases with no gene match: 7. CDR3 nucleotide sequence: TGTGCCATCAGTGAGTCGGTTCTAGCGGGAGCCAACGAGCAGTACTTC. Its translation: CAISESVLAGANEQYF.

A few counts support this clone. This rearrangement joins TRBV25-1 to TRBJ1-3; D is ambiguous. Between the trimmed V and J ends, which lost 10 bases and 0 bases, there was a span of 10 bases. CDR3 length equals 13 residues. Germline loops: CDR1 MGHDK, CDR2 SYGVNS. The CDR3 DNA reads TGTGCCACCTCAGCGGGCTCTGGAAACACCATATATTTT. Translated, it gives CATSAGSGNTIYF. The variable domain in full, completed from reference TRBV25-1 and TRBJ1-3, reads EADIYQTPRYLVIGTGKKITLECSQTMGHDKMYWYQQDPGMELHLIHYSYGVNSTEKGDLSSESTVSRIRTEHFPLTLESARPSHTSQYLCATSAGSGNTIYFGEGSWLTVV.

This rearrangement joins TRBV5-1 to TRBJ1-2; D is unresolved. Germline loops: CDR1 SGHRS, CDR2 YFSETQ. The CDR3 runs 12 residues. V was cut by 0 bases and J by 4 bases, with 4 bases left in between. CDR3: CASSLDSYGYTF. The CDR3 DNA reads TGCGCCAGCAGCTTGGACAGCTATGGCTACACCTTC. Based on the CDR3 plus reference TRBV5-1 and TRBJ1-2, the full variable domain is KAGVTQTPRYLIKTRGQQVTLSCSPISGHRSVSWYQQTPGQGLQFLFEYFSETQRNKGNFPGRFSGRQFSNSRSEMNVSTLELGDSALYLCASSLDSYGYTFGSGTRLTVV.

The chain links TRBV6-5 to TRBJ2-7; D is possibly TRBD1 (8 bases). The V and J ends lost 5 bases and 2 bases respectively, with 13 bases between them. Germline V lookup: CDR1 MNHEY, CDR2 SVGAGI. This CDR3 is 14 amino acids long. CDR3 sequence: CASSRTGGAYEQYF. In DNA, the CDR3 is TGTGCCAGCAGTCGAACAGGGGGGGCCTACGAGCAGTACTTC.

This chain connects TRBV11-2 to TRBJ1-2, with TRBD1 as a possible D gene (6 bases). Germline V gene sequence: CDR1 SGHAT, CDR2 FQNNGV. The CDR3 is 15 amino acids. The V end lost 4 bases, the J end lost 6 bases, and 18 bases lay between the germline ends. The DNA for the CDR3 is TGTGCCAGCAGCTCACTCCGGGACACAAGCGATGGCTACACCTTC. Protein sequence: CASSSLRDTSDGYTF.

The CDR3 is CASSALSSGTGGEQYF. As DNA, the CDR3 is TGTGCCAGCAGCGCTCTATCTAGCGGGACGGGCGGCGAGCAGTACTTC. The chain links TRBV9 to TRBJ2-7; 9 bases align to TRBD2. V trimming: 3 bases; J trimming: 6 bases; junction bases outside the gene matches: 13. The CDR3 has 16 amino acids. Per germline, CDR1 SGDLS and CDR2 YYNGEE.

The chain recombines TRBV27 with TRBJ2-6, with D hard to call. This CDR3 region has 14 residues. Per germline, CDR1 MNHEY and CDR2 SMNVEV (reference sequence). V gave up 3 bases and J gave up 1 base, with 4 bases separating them. The CDR3 nucleotides are TGTGCCAGCAGTTTTCAGTCTGGGGCCAACGTCCTGACTTTC. Translating gives CASSFQSGANVLTF.

V usage is TRBV29-1 and J usage is TRBJ1-2; 9 nucleotides align to TRBD1. The CDR3 consists of 16 residues. In germline, CDR1 is SQVTM, CDR2 ANQGSEA. Trimming removed 4 bases from V and 7 bases from J; junction bases left unmatched: 16. CDR3 region: CSVAPGQGQFYRGYTF. CDR3 nucleotides: TGCAGCGTTGCCCCGGGACAGGGACAATTTTATCGTGGCTACACCTTC.

The chain employs TRBV5-1 and TRBJ1-1; no clear D gene. The CDR3 spans 14 residues. CDR1 and CDR2 (germline): SGHRS, YFSETQ. V was cut by 0 bases and J by 1 base, with 7 bases left in between. CDR3: CASSLVGGNTEAFF. The DNA of the CDR3 is TGCGCCAGCAGCTTGGTAGGAGGGAACACTGAAGCTTTCTTT.

The chain uses TRBV29-1 and TRBJ2-1; 7 bases are a match to TRBD2. The CDR3 has 15 amino acids. Trimming took 7 bases from V and 0 from J; bases not matched to a gene: 9. Germline V gene sequence: CDR1 SQVTM, CDR2 ANQGSEA. This CDR3 is CSAQLAPSSYNEQFF. The CDR3 DNA is TGCAGCGCCCAACTAGCGCCAAGCTCCTACAATGAGCAGTTCTTC.